The following is a T cell receptor beta chain sequence with its context. The antigen remains undetermined. Likely unrecorded immune exposures existed in these nominally healthy donors. Trimming stripped 4 bases from V and 5 bases from J, with 11 bases between. This CDR3 region has 13 residues. Germline V CDR1 and CDR2: MNHEY, SVGAGI. This sample was included in a study of cytomegalovirus exposure and HLA in healthy donors. Study outcomes and limitations: In a later analysis, donors in an Asian-associated ancestry cluster reportedly had fewer N-insertions in productive TCRs than the cohort mean. Sequencing probably produced one cluster of sequence variants that were highly shared.

PCR used 60 Vbeta primers and 13 Jbeta primers. Some clones are missing from TCRdb's copy, which holds only in-frame ones; the method was immunoSEQ multiplex PCR. The top ten hold 12% to 15% of the sample, which has 100,000 to 130,000 clones, about 74% seen once. The TCR sequence derives from a woman aged 40 to 55 in good health and CMV-seropositive. The specimen sequenced was PBMCs. V and J are TRBV6-5 and TRBJ1-1; no firm D call. The CDR3 DNA sequence: TGTGCCAGCAGTTTCGGGGAATATACTGAAGCTTTCTTT. This codes for CASSFGEYTEAFF.